This is a list of T cell receptor beta chains from one sample in a study of cytomegalovirus exposure and HLA in healthy donors. The repertoire was sequenced with immunoSEQ multiplex PCR; TCRdb's copy has only in-frame clones and lacks some. This table holds approximately 140,000 clones, roughly 66% found once. Specimen: PBMCs. Receptors were obtained from a woman aged 55-69 years in good health and CMV-seronegative. Each CDR3 is given with its conserved first and last residue. D genes are given only for firm matches. Clone size, where shown, is once, few, many, or a class for clones that have expanded.

>TRBD2|TRBJ2-2|NA|TRBV18
TGTGCCAGCTCACCACTCGGGACTAGCGTCGGGGAGCTGTTTTTT
CASSPLGTSVGELFF
>TRBD1|TRBJ1-5|NA|TRBV30
TGTGCCTGGAGTGACAGGGGTAATCAGCCCCAGCATTTT
CAWSDRGNQPQHF
>TRBD1|TRBJ2-1|once|TRBV9
TGTGCCAGCAGCGTAACGGCGGCAGGGGGCACGAATGAGCAGTTCTTC
CASSVTAAGGTNEQFF
>NA|TRBJ1-2|NA|TRBV5-4
TGTGCCAGCAGCTTGGCGGATCAGGGCACCTATGGCTACACCTTC
CASSLADQGTYGYTF
>NA|TRBJ2-5|NA|TRBV21-1
TGTGCCAGCAGCAAAGGGGACAGCATCGGTGATCAAGAGACCCAGTACTTC
CASSKGDSIGDQETQYF
>NA|TRBJ1-2|once|TRBV11-2
TGTGCCAGCAGCTCTCCCGGGTGGGGCTACACCTTC
CASSSPGWGYTF
>NA|TRBJ2-5|NA|TRBV2
TGTGCCAGCAGTCGTCTAGGGGTGGCACAAGAGACCCAGTACTTC
CASSRLGVAQETQYF
>NA|TRBJ1-2|NA|TRBV30
NA
CACRYLCGGYGYTF
>TRBD2|TRBJ2-7|NA|TRBV9
TGTGCCAGCAGCGTAGGAGGCGGGACTAGCGGAGATTTGGGCGAGCAGTACTTC
CASSVGGGTSGDLGEQYF
>NA|TRBJ2-7|NA|TRBV29-1
TGCAGCGCCGCTCCTGGGCCAAGCTCCTACGAGCAGTACTTC
CSAAPGPSSYEQYF
>TRBD2|TRBJ2-7|NA|TRBV2
TGTGCCAGCAGACTGGAGAATAGCGGGAGGGCAGCCGAGCAGTACTTC
CASRLENSGRAAEQYF
>TRBD2|TRBJ2-7|NA|TRBV6-1
TGTGCCAGCAGTGAGAACCCCGGGACTAGCGGCGAGCAGTACTTC
CASSENPGTSGEQYF
>TRBD1|TRBJ1-4|NA|TRBV5-1
TGCGCCAGCAGCTCCGGGACAGTTGAAAAACTGTTTTTT
CASSSGTVEKLFF
>NA|TRBJ2-1|NA|TRBV9
TGTGCCAGCAGCCGGACTATAGAGTCGGGGCAGTTCTTC
CASSRTIESGQFF
>TRBD2|TRBJ2-3|NA|TRBV2
TGTGCCAGCAGTGAGGTGGTGCCTAGCGGAGACACAGATACGCAGTATTTT
CASSEVVPSGDTDTQYF
>TRBD2|TRBJ2-4|once|TRBV7-2
TGTGCCAGCAGCTTAAGCCCGGGACTAGCGGGAGTGGTGGGGAACATTCAGTACTTC
CASSLSPGLAGVVGNIQYF
>NA|TRBJ1-3|NA|TRBV2
TGTGCCAGCAGTCCGCGGTTGGGTAGCGGAAACACCATATATTTT
CASSPRLGSGNTIYF
>TRBD2|TRBJ2-3|NA|TRBV29-1
TGCAGCGTTGAAGGGACTAGCGGGGGGGGAGATACGCAGTATTTT
CSVEGTSGGGDTQYF
>TRBD2|TRBJ2-1|NA|TRBV19
TGTGCCAGTAGAGGACTAGCGGCTAAGGGGTCAAATGAGCAGTTCTTC
CASRGLAAKGSNEQFF
>TRBD2|TRBJ2-1|few|TRBV6-5
TGTGCCAGCAGTACGGGACTAAAGCAGTTCTTC
CASSTGLKQFF
>TRBD1|TRBJ1-2|NA|TRBV4-3
TGCGCCAGCAGCCAGCCAGGACAGGGGAACTATGGCTACACCTTC
CASSQPGQGNYGYTF
>NA|TRBJ2-3|NA|TRBV6-5
TGTGCCAGCAGTTACTCGTTTCTGGCGGGCTCAGATACGCAGTATTTT
CASSYSFLAGSDTQYF